These 6 T cell receptor beta chains were sequenced from one sample in a study of technical replicates of blood from a few donors. The method was immunoSEQ multiplex PCR; TCRdb's version includes in-frame clones alone and lacks a portion of them. The sample shows about 64,000 clones, around 88% of them seen only once. Sequenced input: PBMCs. These receptor sequences come from a human donor in good health. Some clones in this sample may be carry-over from other donors' samples.

This clone was seen a single time. The CDR3 region is CASSVKGSYGYTF. CDR3 DNA: TGTGCCAGCAGTGTTAAGGGGTCCTATGGCTACACCTTC. The V call is TRBV6-1, the J call TRBJ1-2, with D maybe TRBD1 (5 bases). V lost 4 bases to trimming and J lost 4 bases, with 10 bases between them. There are 13 residues in the CDR3. Looked up from germline, CDR1 is MNHNS and CDR2 is SASEGT.

The rearrangement joins TRBV14 to TRBJ2-5; 9 bases match TRBD1. The J segment lost 4 bases and the V segment lost 4 bases, leaving 7 bases of the junction unmatched. The CDR3 extends over 15 amino acids. CDR1 and CDR2 (germline): SGHDN, FVKESK. The CDR3 here is CASSRRQGVGETQYF. CDR3 DNA: TGTGCCAGCAGCCGGAGACAGGGGGTAGGAGAGACCCAGTACTTC.

The J gene is TRBJ2-7, the V gene TRBV29-1; D is unresolved. The germline V gene has CDR1 SQVTM and CDR2 ANQGSEA. Trimming cost V 7 bases and J 2 bases, with 18 bases left between them. This CDR3 is 14 amino acids long. CDR3 DNA sequence: TGCAGCGCCGGAGCTAGTATGGCTACCTACGAGCAGTACTTC. Translated, it gives CSAGASMATYEQYF.

DNA for the CDR3: TGTGCCAGCAGCTTAGCCCGCAGCGGGGTAACAGATACGCAGTATTTT. As protein: CASSLARSGVTDTQYF. The V gene is TRBV7-9, the J gene TRBJ2-3, with 7 nucleotides matching TRBD2. Trimming took 0 bases from V and 3 from J; bases not matched to a gene: 6. The CDR3 extends over 16 amino acids. Germline V gene sequence: CDR1 SEHNR, CDR2 FQNEAQ (reference sequence). The variable domain in full, with the rest retrieved from reference TRBV7-9 and TRBJ2-3, is DTGVSQNPRHKITKRGQNVTFRCDPISEHNRLYWYRQTLGQGPEFLTYFQNEAQLEKSRLLSDRFSAERPKGSFSTLEIQRTEQGDSAMYLCASSLARSGVTDTQYFGPGTRLTVL.

The V gene is TRBV4-2, the J gene TRBJ2-1; D gene ambiguous. The CDR3 loop spans 15 amino acids. Deletions cut 4 bases from V and 4 bases from J, with 14 bases between. Germline CDR1 reads LGHNA; CDR2 reads YNFKEQ. CDR3 protein: CASSLDFDGYNEQFF. The CDR3 DNA follows: TGTGCCAGCAGCCTCGACTTCGACGGGTACAATGAGCAGTTCTTC.

This chain links TRBV2 with TRBJ2-1; D possibly corresponds to TRBD1 (7 bases). The V gene's germline CDR1 is SNHLY and CDR2 FYNNEI. V was pared by 6 bases and J by 5 bases, with 17 bases between. The CDR3 consists of 15 residues. The CDR3 protein is CASRKTGDSHNEQFF. Here the CDR3 DNA reads TGTGCCAGCAGAAAAACGGGGGACAGCCACAATGAGCAGTTCTTC.